The source of this T cell receptor beta chain is a study of beta chain features in type 1 diabetes. Since all of the isolated RNA was reverse transcribed, expressed TCRB transcripts were what got sequenced. TCRdb keeps only in-frame clones here, not all; method: immunoSEQ multiplex PCR. The table lists under 850,000 clones, 13% of them singletons, with roughly 0.022% in the top ten. Findings and caveats of the study: All four CD4+ subsets from Type 1 diabetes patients carried moderately but significantly shorter TCRB CDR3s. At VDJ recombination sites, type 1 diabetes patients had fewer insertions and more deleted nucleotides.

The V end was cut by 0 bases, the J end by 0 bases, with 7 bases between. This CDR3 spans 14 amino acids. Germline V gene lookup returns CDR1 SGHRS and CDR2 YFSETQ. This clone was observed a handful of times. Its target is not known. This receptor was taken from a man aged 18-30 years with type 1 diabetes. This sequence joins TRBV5-1 and TRBJ2-7; D uncertain. Input material: naive CD4+ T cells from blood. The CDR3 reads CASSLAQHSYEQYF. The CDR3 DNA is TGCGCCAGCAGCTTGGCTCAGCACTCCTACGAGCAGTACTTC.